This T cell receptor beta chain comes out of a study of blood T cell repertoires in COVID-19. Looking at the study overall: From the United States, Italy and Spain came samples of acute and convalescent COVID-19. The cDNA or gDNA used as material had been derived from T cells, B-cell-depleted T cells, or PBMCs.

The CDR3 is made up of 15 amino acids. V lost 6 bases, J lost 9 bases, and 11 bases stayed unmatched. CDR1 and CDR2 (germline): KGHSH, LQKENI. Study processing details: Counts of nucleated cells, estimated from reference gene primer amplification, were obtained. TCRdb's table, derived via immunoSEQ multiplex PCR, lists solely in-frame clones and lacks some. Clonal size and the V and J genes are those of that table, whereas D and trimming came from the DNA. The sample has about 54,000 clones, approximately 87% seen once. Sequenced sample: peripheral blood. This TCR was recovered from a human donor in a cohort sampled during active COVID-19. The chain is built from TRBV18 and TRBJ1-6; 7 bases are shared with TRBD1. Here the CDR3 reads CASSPVGDSSSPLHF. In nucleotides, the CDR3 is TGTGCCAGCTCCCCGGTGGGGGACAGTTCTTCACCCCTCCACTTT. Looking up the rest from reference TRBV18 and TRBJ1-6 gives the full variable domain: NAGVMQNPRHLVRRRGQEARLRCSPMKGHSHVYWYRQLPEEGLKFMVYLQKENIIDESGMPKERFSAEFPKEGPSILRIQQVVRGDSAAYFCASSPVGDSSSPLHFGNGTRLTVT.